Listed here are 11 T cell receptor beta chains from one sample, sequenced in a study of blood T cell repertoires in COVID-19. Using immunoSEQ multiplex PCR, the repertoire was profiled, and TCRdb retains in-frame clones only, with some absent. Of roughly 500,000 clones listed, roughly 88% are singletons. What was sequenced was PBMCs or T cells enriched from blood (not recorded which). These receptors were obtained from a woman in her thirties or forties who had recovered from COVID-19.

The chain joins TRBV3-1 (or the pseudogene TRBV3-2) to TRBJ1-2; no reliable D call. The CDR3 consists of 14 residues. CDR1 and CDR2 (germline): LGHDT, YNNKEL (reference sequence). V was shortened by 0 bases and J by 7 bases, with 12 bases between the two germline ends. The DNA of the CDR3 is TGTGCCAGCAGCCAAGATTCTCGGGTGGGTGGCTACACCTTC. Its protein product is CASSQDSRVGGYTF.

DNA for the CDR3: TGTGCCAGCAGCCCCGGACAAGACTATGGCTACACCTTC. The encoded protein is CASSPGQDYGYTF. The V gene is TRBV27, the J gene TRBJ1-2; TRBD1 might be the D (5 bases). This CDR3 is 13 amino acids long. Trimming cost V 6 bases and J 3 bases, with 11 bases left between them. The germline gives CDR1 MNHEY, CDR2 SMNVEV (reference sequence).

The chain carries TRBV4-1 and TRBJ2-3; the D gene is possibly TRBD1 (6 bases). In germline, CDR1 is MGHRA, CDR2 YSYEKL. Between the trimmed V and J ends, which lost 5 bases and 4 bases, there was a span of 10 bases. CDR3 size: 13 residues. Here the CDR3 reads CASSYRDPDTQYF. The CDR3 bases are TGCGCCAGCAGCTACAGGGATCCAGATACGCAGTATTTT.

The DNA for the CDR3 is TGTGCCACCAGCAGAGATAACAGGGGGAGGGATCGGTATTTT. This translates into CATSRDNRGRDRYF. The chain recombines TRBV15 with TRBJ2-3; maybe TRBD1 (8 bases). Trimming stripped 0 bases from V and 14 bases from J, with 18 bases between. CDR1 is LNHNV, CDR2 YYDKDF, per germline (reference sequence). CDR3 length: 14 residues.

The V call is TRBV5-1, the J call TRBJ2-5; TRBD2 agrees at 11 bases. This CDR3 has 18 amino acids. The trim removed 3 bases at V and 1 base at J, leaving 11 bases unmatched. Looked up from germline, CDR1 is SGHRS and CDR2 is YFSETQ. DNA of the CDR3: TGCGCCAGCAGCTCTGTTCTGACTAGCGGGAAACGCCAAGAGACCCAGTACTTC. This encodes CASSSVLTSGKRQETQYF. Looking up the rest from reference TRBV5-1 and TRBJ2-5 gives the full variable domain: KAGVTQTPRYLIKTRGQQVTLSCSPISGHRSVSWYQQTPGQGLQFLFEYFSETQRNKGNFPGRFSGRQFSNSRSEMNVSTLELGDSALYLCASSSVLTSGKRQETQYFGPGTRLLVL.

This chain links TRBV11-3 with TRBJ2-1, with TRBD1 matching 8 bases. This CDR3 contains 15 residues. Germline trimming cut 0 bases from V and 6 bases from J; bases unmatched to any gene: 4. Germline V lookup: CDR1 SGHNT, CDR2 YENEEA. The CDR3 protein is CASSLEGQGLNEQFF. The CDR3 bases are TGTGCCAGCAGCTTAGAAGGACAGGGACTCAATGAGCAGTTCTTC.

CDR3 region: CASSRGGVTGETQYF. The CDR3 DNA follows: TGTGCCAGCAGCCGAGGGGGGGTAACGGGAGAGACCCAGTACTTC. The chain employs TRBV6-5 and TRBJ2-5; D possibly corresponds to TRBD2 (7 bases). Germline loops: CDR1 MNHEY, CDR2 SVGAGI. The V and J ends lost 6 bases and 4 bases respectively, with 18 bases between them. CDR3 length: 15 amino acids.

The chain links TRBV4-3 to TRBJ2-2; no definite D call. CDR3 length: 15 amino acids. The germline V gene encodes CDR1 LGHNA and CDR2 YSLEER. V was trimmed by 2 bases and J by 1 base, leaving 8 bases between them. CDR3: CASSQPTGNTGELFF. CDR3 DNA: TGCGCCAGCAGCCAACCCACGGGGAACACCGGGGAGCTGTTTTTT.

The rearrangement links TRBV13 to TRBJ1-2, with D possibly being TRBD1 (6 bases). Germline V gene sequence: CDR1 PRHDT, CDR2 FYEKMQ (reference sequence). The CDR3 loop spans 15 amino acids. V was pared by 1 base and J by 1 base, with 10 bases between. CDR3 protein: CASSLDREFNYGYTF. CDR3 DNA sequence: TGTGCCAGCAGCTTAGACAGGGAGTTTAACTATGGCTACACCTTC.

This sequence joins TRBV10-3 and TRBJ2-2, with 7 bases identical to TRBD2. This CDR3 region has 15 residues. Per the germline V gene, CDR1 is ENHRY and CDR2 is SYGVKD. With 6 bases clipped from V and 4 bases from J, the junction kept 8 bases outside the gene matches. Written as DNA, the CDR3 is TGTGCCATCAGATGGGCGGGAGATTCCACCGGGGAGCTGTTTTTT. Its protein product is CAIRWAGDSTGELFF.

Here the CDR3 reads CASGQANTEAFF. As DNA, the CDR3 is TGTGCCAGCGGACAGGCGAACACTGAAGCTTTCTTT. The chain carries TRBV25-1 and TRBJ1-1; 7 nucleotides align to TRBD1. After removal of 8 bases from V and 1 base from J, the junction contained 1 base not matched to a gene. The CDR3 has 12 residues. The V gene's germline CDR1 is MGHDK and CDR2 SYGVNS.